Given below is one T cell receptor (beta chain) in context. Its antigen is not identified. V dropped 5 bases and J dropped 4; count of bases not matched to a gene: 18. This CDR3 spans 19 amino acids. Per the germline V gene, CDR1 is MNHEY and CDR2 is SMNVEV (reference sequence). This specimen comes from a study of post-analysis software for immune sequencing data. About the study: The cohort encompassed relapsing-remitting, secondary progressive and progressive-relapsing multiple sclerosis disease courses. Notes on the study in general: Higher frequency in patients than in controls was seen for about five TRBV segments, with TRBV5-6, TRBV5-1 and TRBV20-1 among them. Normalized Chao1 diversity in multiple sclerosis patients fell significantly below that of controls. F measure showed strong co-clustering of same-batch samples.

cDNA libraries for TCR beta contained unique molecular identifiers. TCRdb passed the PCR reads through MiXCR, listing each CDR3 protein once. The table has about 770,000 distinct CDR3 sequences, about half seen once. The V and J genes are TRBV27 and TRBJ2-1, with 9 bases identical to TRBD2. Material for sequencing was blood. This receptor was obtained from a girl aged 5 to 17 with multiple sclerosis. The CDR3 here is CASSSSGGRDQLPYNEQFF. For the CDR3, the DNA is TGTGCCAGCAGTAGTAGCGGCGGGAGGGACCAATTACCATACAATGAGCAGTTCTTC.